The 2 T cell receptor beta chains presented below share a single source sample, sequenced in a study of blood T cell repertoires in COVID-19. TCRdb keeps only in-frame clones here, not all; method: immunoSEQ multiplex PCR. This table has about 200,000 clones, 88% appearing once. The sequenced sample consisted of peripheral blood. The receptors shown here come from a man aged 50-60 years with COVID-19, enrolled during active disease.

The chain's CDR3 is CASSAHRAGDYGYTF. For the CDR3, the DNA is TGCGCCAGCAGCGCCCACCGGGCGGGAGATTATGGCTACACCTTC. This chain links TRBV5-1 with TRBJ1-2, with D uncertain. Germline V gene sequence: CDR1 SGHRS, CDR2 YFSETQ. Trimming removed 4 bases at V and 5 bases at J, with 18 bases between. The CDR3 has 15 residues.

The chain has TRBV6-5 and TRBJ1-2, with a tentative D call TRBD1 (5 bases). There are 12 residues in the CDR3. The V end lost 6 bases, the J end lost 5 bases, and 10 bases lay between the germline ends. Germline CDR1 and CDR2: MNHEY and SVGAGI. CDR3 nucleotide sequence: TGTGCCAGCAGCGACAGTGGATATGGCTACACCTTC. Its translation: CASSDSGYGYTF.